A selection of T cell receptor beta chains follows, all from one sample in a study of blood T cell repertoires in COVID-19. Some clones are missing from TCRdb's copy, which holds only in-frame ones; the method was immunoSEQ multiplex PCR. The sample contains 50,000 to 60,000 clones, 85% to 90% of which appear only once. The specimen sequenced was peripheral blood. Receptors originate from a human donor in a cohort sampled during active COVID-19. The CDR3 runs from the conserved cysteine through the conserved F or W. D genes are given only for firm matches. For some rows the clone size is stated as once, few or many, or as a class when expanded; others skip it.

J: TRBJ1-4; length: 14; V: TRBV25-1; size: NA; D: TRBD1; DNA: TGTGCCAGCAGTGAACAGGGACAGTATGAAAAACTGTTTTTT; CDR3: CASSEQGQYEKLFF
J: TRBJ2-3; length: 13; V: TRBV7-9; size: NA; D: NA; DNA: TGTGCCAGCAGCCGGACAGTCACAGATACGCAGTATTTT; CDR3: CASSRTVTDTQYF
J: TRBJ2-7; length: 14; V: TRBV28; size: NA; D: NA; DNA: TGTGCCAGCAGTGTCAGGGGTCCGGAGTACGAGCAGTACTTC; CDR3: CASSVRGPEYEQYF
J: TRBJ1-1; length: 14; V: TRBV18; size: NA; D: NA; DNA: TGTGCCAGCTCGCCCACAACCACGAACACTGAAGCTTTCTTT; CDR3: CASSPTTTNTEAFF
J: TRBJ2-7; length: 15; V: TRBV5-1; size: NA; D: TRBD1; DNA: TGCGCCAGCAGTCAAGGGACAGGGGAGTCCTACGAGCAGTACTTC; CDR3: CASSQGTGESYEQYF
J: TRBJ2-1; length: 14; V: TRBV11-3; size: once; D: NA; DNA: TGTGCCAGCACAGAGGGCGGACCCCGCGATGAGCAGTTCTTC; CDR3: CASTEGGPRDEQFF
J: TRBJ1-1; length: 13; V: TRBV6-5; size: NA; D: TRBD1; DNA: TGTGCCAGCACAAGGGGGCTGGACACTGAAGCTTTCTTT; CDR3: CASTRGLDTEAFF
J: TRBJ1-5; length: 13; V: TRBV12-3/TRBV12-4; size: NA; D: NA; DNA: TGTGCCAGCAGTTTAGGCTGGGGCCTGCCCCAGCATTTT; CDR3: CASSLGWGLPQHF
J: TRBJ2-4; length: 16; V: TRBV23-1; size: NA; D: TRBD2; DNA: TGCGCCAGCAGTCAATCGGTCGGGGGGGGCAAAAACATTCAGTACTTC; CDR3: CASSQSVGGGKNIQYF
J: TRBJ2-1; length: 17; V: TRBV5-1; size: NA; D: TRBD2; DNA: TGCGCCAGCAGCCCCAGACTAGCGGGGGCCTCACTCAATGAGCAGTTCTTC; CDR3: CASSPRLAGASLNEQFF
J: TRBJ2-2; length: 14; V: TRBV7-9; size: NA; D: NA; DNA: TGTGCCAGCAGCTCACAGGTGAACACCGGGGAGCTGTTTTTT; CDR3: CASSSQVNTGELFF
J: TRBJ1-4; length: 15; V: TRBV16; size: NA; D: TRBD1; DNA: TGTGCCAGCAGCCAATCCGACAGGGCAAATGAAAAACTGTTTTTT; CDR3: CASSQSDRANEKLFF
J: TRBJ2-1; length: 14; V: TRBV5-1; size: NA; D: TRBD2; DNA: TGCGCCAGCAGCCGACTAGCCCACTACAATGAGCAGTTCTTC; CDR3: CASSRLAHYNEQFF
J: TRBJ1-1; length: 13; V: TRBV6-5; size: NA; D: NA; DNA: TGTGCCAGCAGTTACTCGTACGGGGGTGAAGCTTTCTTT; CDR3: CASSYSYGGEAFF
J: TRBJ1-2; length: 15; V: TRBV25-1; size: once; D: NA; DNA: TGTGCCAGCAGTGATCCCGGGAGGATGAACTATGGCTACACCTTC; CDR3: CASSDPGRMNYGYTF
J: TRBJ2-4; length: 17; V: TRBV9; size: NA; D: NA; DNA: TGTGCCAGCAGCGCCGAGGGTCGCGGGATAGCCAAAAACATTCAGTACTTC; CDR3: CASSAEGRGIAKNIQYF
J: TRBJ1-3; length: 14; V: TRBV6-6; size: NA; D: TRBD1; DNA: TGTGCCAGCAGTACAGGGGGCGGTGGAAACACCATATATTTT; CDR3: CASSTGGGGNTIYF
J: TRBJ2-5; length: 15; V: TRBV3-1/TRBV3-2; size: NA; D: NA; DNA: TGTGCCAGCAGCCAAGTACCTCGGAGGCAAGAGACCCAGTACTTC; CDR3: CASSQVPRRQETQYF
J: TRBJ1-2; length: 13; V: TRBV18; size: NA; D: TRBD1; DNA: TGTGCCAGCTCACCAGCGGAGGGGGCGCGGTTGGCCTTC; CDR3: CASSPAEGARLAF
J: TRBJ1-2; length: 11; V: TRBV28; size: NA; D: NA; DNA: TGTGCCAGCAGTGAGACTGTTGGCTACACCTTC; CDR3: CASSETVGYTF
J: TRBJ2-1; length: 16; V: TRBV28; size: NA; D: TRBD2; DNA: TGTGCCAGCAGTCCCCAAGCGGGGAGCTCCTACAATGAGCAGTTCTTC; CDR3: CASSPQAGSSYNEQFF
J: TRBJ1-2; length: 12; V: TRBV28; size: NA; D: NA; DNA: TGTGCCAGCACCAGGGTAGGCTATGGCTACACCTTC; CDR3: CASTRVGYGYTF
J: TRBJ2-1; length: 11; V: TRBV7-2; size: once; D: NA; DNA: TGTGCCAGCGTTACCTACAATGAGCAGTTCTTC; CDR3: CASVTYNEQFF
J: TRBJ1-2; length: 15; V: TRBV7-9; size: NA; D: TRBD1; DNA: TGTGCCAGCAGCCTAGGGACAGGGGGAGGCTATGGCTACACCTTC; CDR3: CASSLGTGGGYGYTF
J: TRBJ2-1; length: 17; V: TRBV6-2/TRBV6-3; size: NA; D: TRBD2; DNA: TGTGCCAGCAGTTTCTCCCCACCTAGCGGAATATACAATGAGCAGTTCTTC; CDR3: CASSFSPPSGIYNEQFF
J: TRBJ2-2; length: 15; V: TRBV5-4; size: NA; D: TRBD1; DNA: TGTGCCAGCAGCTCCTGGACAGGGGGCACCGGGGAGCTGTTTTTT; CDR3: CASSSWTGGTGELFF
J: TRBJ1-5; length: 14; V: TRBV6-5; size: NA; D: TRBD1; DNA: TGTGCCAGCAGTTATCAGGGGGCAGGTCAGCCCCAGCATTTT; CDR3: CASSYQGAGQPQHF
J: TRBJ1-6; length: 15; V: TRBV14; size: NA; D: NA; DNA: TGTGCCAGCAGCACCAAGGCAGGATATAATTCACCCCTCCACTTT; CDR3: CASSTKAGYNSPLHF
J: TRBJ2-6; length: 17; V: TRBV24-1; size: NA; D: TRBD1; DNA: TGTGCCACCAGTGGGTCAGGGGGAAACTCTGGGGCCAACGTCCTGACTTTC; CDR3: CATSGSGGNSGANVLTF
J: TRBJ2-2; length: 14; V: TRBV9; size: NA; D: NA; DNA: TGTGCCAGCAGCGTAACGGGGGTCTCAGGGGAGCTGTTTTTT; CDR3: CASSVTGVSGELFF
J: TRBJ2-5; length: 15; V: TRBV11-3; size: NA; D: NA; DNA: TGTGCCAGCAGCTTAGGGGGTAGCGGAGAAGAGACCCAGTACTTC; CDR3: CASSLGGSGEETQYF
J: TRBJ1-1; length: 15; V: TRBV7-3; size: NA; D: NA; DNA: TGTGCCAGCAGCTTAAGGCAGGGTGGTTTCACTGAAGCTTTCTTT; CDR3: CASSLRQGGFTEAFF
J: TRBJ2-7; length: 14; V: TRBV5-1; size: many; D: TRBD2; DNA: TGCGCCAGCAGCTTGGCCGGTCTAGCGGGGGACGTGTACTTC; CDR3: CASSLAGLAGDVYF
J: TRBJ2-5; length: 15; V: TRBV24-1; size: NA; D: NA; DNA: TGTGCCACCAGTGATGGGGGAGGAATCGCAGAGACCCAGTACTTC; CDR3: CATSDGGGIAETQYF
J: TRBJ2-3; length: 16; V: TRBV6-6; size: NA; D: TRBD2; DNA: TGTGCCAGCAGTAGACTAGCGGGAGGACTCACAGATACGCAGTATTTT; CDR3: CASSRLAGGLTDTQYF
J: TRBJ2-5; length: 13; V: TRBV28; size: NA; D: TRBD1; DNA: TGTGCCAGCATCGGACAGGGGTACGAGACCCAGTACTTC; CDR3: CASIGQGYETQYF
J: TRBJ2-3; length: 12; V: TRBV5-4; size: NA; D: NA; DNA: TGTGCCAGCAGCACCCGGACAGATACGCAGTATTTT; CDR3: CASSTRTDTQYF
J: TRBJ2-1; length: 11; V: TRBV24-1; size: once; D: NA; DNA: TGTGCCACCAGTGCTAGCGTTGAGCAGTTCTTC; CDR3: CATSASVEQFF
J: TRBJ2-2; length: 14; V: TRBV5-6; size: NA; D: NA; DNA: TGTGCCAGCAGCCCGGGTCCGCGGGCCGGGGAGCTGTTTTTT; CDR3: CASSPGPRAGELFF
J: TRBJ2-2; length: 15; V: TRBV19; size: NA; D: TRBD1; DNA: TGTGCCAGTAGTATACAGGGGGCGGACACCGGGGAGCTGTTTTTT; CDR3: CASSIQGADTGELFF
J: TRBJ1-4; length: 15; V: TRBV7-8; size: NA; D: NA; DNA: TGTGCCAGCAGCTCAAGAGCGGGAGATAATGAAAAACTGTTTTTT; CDR3: CASSSRAGDNEKLFF
J: TRBJ1-6; length: 15; V: TRBV5-1; size: NA; D: NA; DNA: TGCGCCAGCACGATCGGCGGGGACGGTAATTCACCCCTCCACTTT; CDR3: CASTIGGDGNSPLHF
J: TRBJ2-3; length: 16; V: TRBV9; size: NA; D: TRBD2; DNA: TGTGCCAGCAGCCCGAGCCCGACTAGCATCGCAGATACGCAGTATTTT; CDR3: CASSPSPTSIADTQYF
J: TRBJ2-3; length: 15; V: TRBV6-6; size: NA; D: NA; DNA: TGTGCCAGCAGCTTGGAGGGCGGTGCGGGAGATACGCAGTATTTT; CDR3: CASSLEGGAGDTQYF
J: TRBJ2-3; length: 13; V: TRBV5-1; size: NA; D: NA; DNA: TGCGCCAGCAGCTTTCGACTCGAAGATACGCAGTATTTT; CDR3: CASSFRLEDTQYF
J: TRBJ2-5; length: 13; V: TRBV15; size: NA; D: NA; DNA: TGTGCCACCAGCGGCAGGGCGCAAGAGACCCAGTACTTC; CDR3: CATSGRAQETQYF
J: TRBJ2-7; length: 15; V: TRBV5-1; size: NA; D: TRBD1; DNA: TGCGCCAGCAGCTCGTCACAGGGGGCTAGCTACGAGCAGTACTTC; CDR3: CASSSSQGASYEQYF
J: TRBJ1-1; length: 14; V: TRBV27; size: once; D: NA; DNA: TGTGCCAGCAGTGCCCGGGTCCGTGGAACTGAAGCTTTCTTT; CDR3: CASSARVRGTEAFF
J: TRBJ2-1; length: 16; V: TRBV6-1; size: NA; D: NA; DNA: TGTGCCAGCAGTGAATCGGCTAGCGAGACCTACAATGAGCAGTTCTTC; CDR3: CASSESASETYNEQFF
J: TRBJ2-7; length: 13; V: TRBV5-1; size: few; D: NA; DNA: TGCGCCAGCAGCCCATCACAGGGATACGAGCAGTACTTC; CDR3: CASSPSQGYEQYF
J: TRBJ2-3; length: 16; V: TRBV4-3; size: NA; D: TRBD2; DNA: TGCGCCAGCAGCCAGACTAGCGGGAGAGGTGGAGATACGCAGTATTTT; CDR3: CASSQTSGRGGDTQYF
J: TRBJ2-2; length: 16; V: TRBV7-3; size: NA; D: NA; DNA: TGTGCCAGCAGCACATACCGACACTTGAACACCGGGGAGCTGTTTTTT; CDR3: CASSTYRHLNTGELFF
J: TRBJ1-6; length: 15; V: TRBV6-4; size: NA; D: NA; DNA: TGTGCCAGCAGTGAGGAGGGTCTCTATAATTCACCCCTCCACTTT; CDR3: CASSEEGLYNSPLHF
J: TRBJ2-5; length: 13; V: TRBV28; size: NA; D: TRBD2; DNA: TGTGCCAGCAGACTGGCCGGGGGGGAGACCCAGTACTTC; CDR3: CASRLAGGETQYF
J: TRBJ2-5; length: 15; V: TRBV15; size: NA; D: NA; DNA: TGTGCCACCAGCAGAGATCCTACTAGCAAAGAGACCCAGTACTTC; CDR3: CATSRDPTSKETQYF
J: TRBJ2-3; length: 14; V: TRBV7-3; size: NA; D: NA; DNA: TGTGCCAGCAGCTTCCAGGGATCTGCAGATACGCAGTATTTT; CDR3: CASSFQGSADTQYF
J: TRBJ2-4; length: 17; V: TRBV18; size: once; D: NA; DNA: TGTGCCAGCTCACCATTACCGAGGACTCTGGCCAAAAACATTCAGTACTTC; CDR3: CASSPLPRTLAKNIQYF
J: TRBJ2-1; length: 16; V: TRBV11-3; size: once; D: TRBD2; DNA: TGTGCCAGCAGCTCGGGACTAGCGGGAGGCGGGGATGAGCAGTTCTTC; CDR3: CASSSGLAGGGDEQFF
J: TRBJ1-1; length: 15; V: TRBV9; size: NA; D: TRBD1; DNA: TGTGCCAGCGGCAGGGGGCCAGTGAAGAACACTGAAGCTTTCTTT; CDR3: CASGRGPVKNTEAFF